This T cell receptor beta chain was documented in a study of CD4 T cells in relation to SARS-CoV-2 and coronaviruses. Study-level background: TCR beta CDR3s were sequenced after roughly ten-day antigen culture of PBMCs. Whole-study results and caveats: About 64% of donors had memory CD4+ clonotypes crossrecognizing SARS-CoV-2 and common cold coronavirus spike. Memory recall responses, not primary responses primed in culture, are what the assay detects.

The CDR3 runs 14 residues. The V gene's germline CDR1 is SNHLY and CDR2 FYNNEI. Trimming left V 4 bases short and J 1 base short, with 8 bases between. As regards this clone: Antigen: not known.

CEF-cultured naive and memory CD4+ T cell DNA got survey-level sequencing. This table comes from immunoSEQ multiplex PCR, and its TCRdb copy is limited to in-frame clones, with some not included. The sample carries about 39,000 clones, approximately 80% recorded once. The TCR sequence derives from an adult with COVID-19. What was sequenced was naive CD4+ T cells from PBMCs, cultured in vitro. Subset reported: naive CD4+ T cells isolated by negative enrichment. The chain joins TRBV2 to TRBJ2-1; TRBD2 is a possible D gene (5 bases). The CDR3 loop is CASSGWRSYNEQFF. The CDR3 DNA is TGTGCCAGCAGTGGGTGGAGGTCCTACAATGAGCAGTTCTTC.